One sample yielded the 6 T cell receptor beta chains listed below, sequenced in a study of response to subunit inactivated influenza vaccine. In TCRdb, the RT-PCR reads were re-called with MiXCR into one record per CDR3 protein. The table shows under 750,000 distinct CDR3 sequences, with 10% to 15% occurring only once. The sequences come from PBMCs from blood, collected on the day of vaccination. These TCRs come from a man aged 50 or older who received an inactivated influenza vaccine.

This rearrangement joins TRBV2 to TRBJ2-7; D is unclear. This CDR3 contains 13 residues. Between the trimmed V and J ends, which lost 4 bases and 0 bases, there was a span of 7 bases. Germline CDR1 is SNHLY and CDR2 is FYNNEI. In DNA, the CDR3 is TGTGCCAGCAGTGTTATTGGCTCCTACGAGCAGTACTTC. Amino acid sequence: CASSVIGSYEQYF.

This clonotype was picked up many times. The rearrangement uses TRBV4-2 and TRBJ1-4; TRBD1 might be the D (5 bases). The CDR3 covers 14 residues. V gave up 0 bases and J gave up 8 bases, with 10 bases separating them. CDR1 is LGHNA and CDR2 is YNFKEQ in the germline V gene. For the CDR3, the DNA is TGTGCCAGCAGCCAAGATCAGGGAGGCGAAAAACTGTTTTTT. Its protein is CASSQDQGGEKLFF.

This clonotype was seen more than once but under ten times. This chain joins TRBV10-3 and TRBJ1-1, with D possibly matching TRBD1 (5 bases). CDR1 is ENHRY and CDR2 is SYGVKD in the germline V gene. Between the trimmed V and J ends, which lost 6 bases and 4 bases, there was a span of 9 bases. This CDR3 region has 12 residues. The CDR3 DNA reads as TGTGCCATCAGGCAGGGAAGCACTGAAGCTTTCTTT. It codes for CAIRQGSTEAFF.

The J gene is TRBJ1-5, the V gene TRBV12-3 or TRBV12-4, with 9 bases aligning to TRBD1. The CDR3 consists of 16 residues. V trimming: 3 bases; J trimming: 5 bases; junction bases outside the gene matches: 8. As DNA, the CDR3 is TGTGCCAGCAGTTTGGGGACAGGGATTGGGCATCAGCCCCAGCATTTT. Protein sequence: CASSLGTGIGHQPQHF.

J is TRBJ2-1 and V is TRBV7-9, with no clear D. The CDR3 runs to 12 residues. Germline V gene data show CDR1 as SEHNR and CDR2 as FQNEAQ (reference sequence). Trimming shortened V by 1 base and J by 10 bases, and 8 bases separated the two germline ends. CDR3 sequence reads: CASSLVNREQFF. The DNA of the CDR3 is TGTGCCAGCAGCTTAGTTAATCGAGAGCAGTTCTTC.

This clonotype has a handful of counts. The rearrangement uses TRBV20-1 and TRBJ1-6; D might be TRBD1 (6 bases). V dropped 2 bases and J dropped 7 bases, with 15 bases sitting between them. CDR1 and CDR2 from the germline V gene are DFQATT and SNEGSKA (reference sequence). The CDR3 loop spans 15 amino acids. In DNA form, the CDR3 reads TGCAGTGCTAGACTCCCGACAGGAAGAAATTCACCCCTCCACTTT. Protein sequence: CSARLPTGRNSPLHF.